This T cell receptor (beta chain) was observed in a study of cytomegalovirus exposure and HLA in healthy donors. General study points: A later analysis found most CMV-associated TCR beta chains apparently HLA-restricted. Later, TCR association rates were found to vary by HLA locus, highest for DRB1 and lowest for HLA-C.

PCR used 60 Vbeta primers and 13 Jbeta primers. Clones were read by immunoSEQ multiplex PCR, and TCRdb kept only the in-frame ones, dropping some. The sample holds over 150,000 clones; more than 80% are singletons and the top ten take 6% to 9%. At collection, donors were nominally healthy, but unrecorded immune exposures were probable. As to this clone: Its antigen is currently unknown.

This receptor was identified in a woman aged 25 to 45 in good health and CMV-seropositive. Sequenced sample: PBMCs.

CDR3 sequence (DNA): TGTGCCAGCAGCGTAGGGCTAGCAACCAATCAGCCCCAGCATTTT. Its protein product is CASSVGLATNQPQHF. The genes are TRBV9 and TRBJ1-5; D remains ambiguous. This CDR3 is 15 amino acids long. Germline V gene sequence: CDR1 SGDLS, CDR2 YYNGEE. Trimming took 0 bases from V and 3 from J, leaving 10 bases between them.